The T cell receptor beta chain under discussion was sequenced for a study of vaccination effects on CD4 cells after COVID-19. About this clone: Its target is not known.

Using immunoSEQ multiplex PCR, the repertoire was profiled, and TCRdb retains in-frame clones only, with some absent. This table holds 26,000 or so clones, 75% to 85% found once. Between the trimmed V and J ends, which lost 8 bases and 5 bases, there was a span of 9 bases. The CDR3 is 11 amino acids. Germline CDR1 is SGHAT and CDR2 is FQDESV (reference sequence). Ahead of sequencing, the ViraFEST assay grew antigen-specific CD4+ T cells using viral peptide pools. Following culture for approximately ten days, CD4+ T cells were isolated. SARS-CoV-2 infection was confirmed by PCR in the person between March and December 2020. Cultures received IL-2 medium that replaced half the medium on days 3 and 7.

The J gene is TRBJ2-5, the V gene TRBV11-1; D uncertain. Sequencing used CD4+ T cells from PBMCs cultured with HCoV-NL63 spike peptides, obtained before COVID-19 vaccination. This receptor was taken from a human donor who had a prior SARS-CoV-2 infection. In DNA form, the CDR3 reads TGTGCCAGCTCCCAATACGAGACCCAGTACTTC. It translates to CASSQYETQYF.